This entry describes one TCR beta chain. Its antigen is undetermined. This entry is derived from a study of T cell responses to AZD1222 COVID-19 vaccine. About the research overall: The study pooled second doses at about 4 or about 12 weeks. Overall study findings and caveats: The breadth and depth of Spike-specific TCRs increased once two AZD1222 doses had been given.

Using immunoSEQ multiplex PCR, the repertoire was profiled, and TCRdb retains in-frame clones only, with some absent. The sample has some 130,000 clones; over 90% are singletons. The CDR3 runs 12 residues. CDR1 LNHDA and CDR2 SQIVND come from the germline V gene (reference sequence). The trim removed 7 bases at V and 5 bases at J, leaving 2 bases unmatched. Source: peripheral blood, taken on day 0 of AZD1222 vaccination. This sequence joins TRBV19 and TRBJ1-2; 9 bases fit TRBD1. The source is an adult in good health. CDR3 sequence: CASTGTGYGYTF. The CDR3, as DNA: TGTGCCAGTACGGGGACAGGGTATGGCTACACCTTC.